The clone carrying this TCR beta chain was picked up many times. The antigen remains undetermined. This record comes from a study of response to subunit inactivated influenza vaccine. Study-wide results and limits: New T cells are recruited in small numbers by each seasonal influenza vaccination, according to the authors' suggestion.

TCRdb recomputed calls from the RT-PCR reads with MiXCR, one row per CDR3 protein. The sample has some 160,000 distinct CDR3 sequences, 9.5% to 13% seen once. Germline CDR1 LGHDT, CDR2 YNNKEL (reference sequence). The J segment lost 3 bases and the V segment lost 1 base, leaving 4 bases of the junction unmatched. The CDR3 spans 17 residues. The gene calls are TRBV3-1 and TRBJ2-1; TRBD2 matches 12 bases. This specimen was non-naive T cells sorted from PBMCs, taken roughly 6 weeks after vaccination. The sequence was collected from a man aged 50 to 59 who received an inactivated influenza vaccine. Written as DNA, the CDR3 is TGTGCCAGCAGCCAAGGCGGGGGACTAGCGGGCTACAATGAGCAGTTCTTC. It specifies CASSQGGGLAGYNEQFF.